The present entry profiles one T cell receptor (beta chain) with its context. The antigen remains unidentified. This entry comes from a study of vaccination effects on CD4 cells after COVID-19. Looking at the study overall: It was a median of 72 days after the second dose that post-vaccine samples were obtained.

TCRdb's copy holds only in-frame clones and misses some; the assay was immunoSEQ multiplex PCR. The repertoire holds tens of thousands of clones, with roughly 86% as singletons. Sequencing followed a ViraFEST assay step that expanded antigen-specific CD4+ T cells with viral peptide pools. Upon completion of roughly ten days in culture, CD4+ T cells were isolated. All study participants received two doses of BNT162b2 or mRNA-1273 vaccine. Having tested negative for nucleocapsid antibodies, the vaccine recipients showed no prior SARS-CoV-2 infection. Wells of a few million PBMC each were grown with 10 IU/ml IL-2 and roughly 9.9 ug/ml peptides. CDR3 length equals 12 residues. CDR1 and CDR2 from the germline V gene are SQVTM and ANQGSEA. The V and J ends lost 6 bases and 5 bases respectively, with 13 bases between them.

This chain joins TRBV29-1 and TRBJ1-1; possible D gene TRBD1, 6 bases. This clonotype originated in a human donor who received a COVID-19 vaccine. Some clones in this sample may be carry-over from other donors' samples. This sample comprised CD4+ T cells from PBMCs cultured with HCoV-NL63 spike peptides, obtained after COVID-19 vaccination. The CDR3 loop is CSVTTGGTEAFF. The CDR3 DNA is TGCAGCGTGACGACAGGCGGTACTGAAGCTTTCTTT. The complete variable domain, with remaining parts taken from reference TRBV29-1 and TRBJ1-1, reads SAVISQKPSRDICQRGTSLTIQCQVDSQVTMMFWYRQQPGQSLTLIATANQGSEATYESGFVIDKFPISRPNLTFSTLTVSNMSPEDSSIYLCSVTTGGTEAFFGQGTRLTVV.